This TCR beta chain was found in a study of T cells in Graves' hyperthyroidism and ophthalmopathy. Findings and caveats of the study: Blood also contained most expanded thyroid clonotypes above 0.001.

Across 18 months, stable Graves' hyperthyroidism was marked by no progression to ophthalmopathy. Fresh peripheral blood, approximately 9.1 ml, was the source of the PBMCs. The CDR3 runs to 16 residues. Germline V gene sequence: CDR1 SEHNR, CDR2 FQNEAQ (reference sequence). Trimming cost V 0 bases and J 4 bases, with 12 bases left between them. Amplified TCR beta CDR3 regions derived from RNA transcripts. An initial round of RT-PCR targeting the TCR CDR3 relied on the HTBI primer set. TCRdb recomputed calls from the multiplex PCR reads with MiXCR, one row per CDR3 protein. In the table there are around 420,000 distinct CDR3 sequences, roughly 15% of which are singletons. As for this clonotype: Its specificity is not known.

This receptor was obtained from a woman between 18 and 29 years old with Graves' hyperthyroidism. The genes are TRBV7-9 and TRBJ2-2; D tentatively reads TRBD1 or TRBD2 (5 bases each). The sequenced sample consisted of blood. The CDR3 region is CASSLAVGASTGELFF. As DNA, the CDR3 is TGTGCCAGCAGCTTAGCAGTCGGGGCGTCCACCGGGGAGCTGTTTTTT. Looking up the rest from reference TRBV7-9 and TRBJ2-2 gives the full variable domain: DTGVSQNPRHKITKRGQNVTFRCDPISEHNRLYWYRQTLGQGPEFLTYFQNEAQLEKSRLLSDRFSAERPKGSFSTLEIQRTEQGDSAMYLCASSLAVGASTGELFFGEGSRLTVL.